The clone carrying this TCR beta chain was seen many times. The data were obtained in a study of CD8 T cells in ankylosing spondylitis. Using its own MiXCR run on the 5' RACE reads, TCRdb lists one record per CDR3 protein. The sample consists of over 100,000 distinct CDR3 sequences, around 7% of them appearing once. This receptor was identified in a male donor with ankylosing spondylitis or in good health (not recorded which). The sequenced material came from blood, either unsorted or a sorted T cell fraction (not recorded which).

Here the CDR3 reads CASSFSNGQPQHF. CDR3 DNA sequence: TGTGCCAGCAGTTTCTCAAACGGTCAGCCCCAGCATTTT. This chain links TRBV12-3 or TRBV12-4 with TRBJ1-5, with D uncertain. The CDR3 consists of 13 residues. Trimming shortened V by 3 bases and J by 6 bases, and 9 bases separated the two germline ends.